This record covers a single TCR beta chain. Its antigen remains unknown. CDR1 MNHEY and CDR2 SMNVEV come from the germline V gene (reference sequence). Trimming cost V 3 bases and J 2 bases, with 8 bases left between them. CDR3 size: 13 residues. Primers: 60 Vbeta forward and 13 Jbeta reverse. The data were produced by immunoSEQ multiplex PCR, yet TCRdb's version contains in-frame clones alone and is incomplete. This sample has fewer than 150,000 clones, with about three quarters found just once. The data belong to a study of cytomegalovirus exposure and HLA in healthy donors. Study observations and caveats: TRBV6-2, TRBV6-3 and other indistinguishable V segments were excluded. Roughly uniform depth of sequencing across donors was assumed in presence/absence analyses. Cytomegalovirus status, reportedly, was diagnosed with high specificity and sensitivity by the classifier.

Nominally healthy donors were sampled, though unrecorded immune exposures were likely. J is TRBJ2-7 and V is TRBV27, with TRBD1 as a possible D gene (5 bases). This receptor was obtained from a human donor in good health. The sequencing sample was made of PBMCs. The chain's CDR3 is CASSFGRAYEQYF. The CDR3 nucleotides are TGTGCCAGCAGTTTCGGCAGGGCCTACGAGCAGTACTTC.